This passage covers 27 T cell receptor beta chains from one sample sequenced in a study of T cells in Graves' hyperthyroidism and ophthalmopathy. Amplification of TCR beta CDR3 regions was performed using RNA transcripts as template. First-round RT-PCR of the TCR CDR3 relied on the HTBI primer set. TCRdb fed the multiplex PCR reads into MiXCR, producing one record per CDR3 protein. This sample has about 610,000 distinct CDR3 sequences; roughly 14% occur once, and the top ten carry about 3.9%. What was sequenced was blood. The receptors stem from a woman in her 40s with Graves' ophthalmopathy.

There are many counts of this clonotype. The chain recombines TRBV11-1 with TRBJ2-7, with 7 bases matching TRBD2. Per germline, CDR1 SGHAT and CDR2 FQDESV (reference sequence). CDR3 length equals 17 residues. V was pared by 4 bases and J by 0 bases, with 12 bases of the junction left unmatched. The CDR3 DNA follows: TGTGCCAGCAGCTACCCGCCGACGGGACTACCCTCCTACGAGCAGTACTTC. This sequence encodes CASSYPPTGLPSYEQYF.

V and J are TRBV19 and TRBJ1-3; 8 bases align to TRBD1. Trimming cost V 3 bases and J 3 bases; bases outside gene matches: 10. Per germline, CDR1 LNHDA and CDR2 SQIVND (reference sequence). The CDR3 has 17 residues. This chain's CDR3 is CASSIFSQGALGNTIYF. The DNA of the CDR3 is TGTGCCAGTAGTATCTTTTCCCAGGGGGCGCTTGGAAACACCATATATTTT.

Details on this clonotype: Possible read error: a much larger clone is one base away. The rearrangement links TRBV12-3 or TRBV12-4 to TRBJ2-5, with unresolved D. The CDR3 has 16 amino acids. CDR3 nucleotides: TGTGCCAGCAGTTTAGGTTACTTTGGCGGTCAAGAGGCCCAGTACTTC. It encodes CASSLGYFGGQEAQYF.

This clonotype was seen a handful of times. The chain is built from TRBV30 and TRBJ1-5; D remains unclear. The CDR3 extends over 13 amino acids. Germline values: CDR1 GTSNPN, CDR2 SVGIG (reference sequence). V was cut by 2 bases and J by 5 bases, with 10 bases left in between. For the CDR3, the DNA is TGTGCCTGGAGTAAGGGTCGGGATCAGCCCCAGCATTTT. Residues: CAWSKGRDQPQHF.

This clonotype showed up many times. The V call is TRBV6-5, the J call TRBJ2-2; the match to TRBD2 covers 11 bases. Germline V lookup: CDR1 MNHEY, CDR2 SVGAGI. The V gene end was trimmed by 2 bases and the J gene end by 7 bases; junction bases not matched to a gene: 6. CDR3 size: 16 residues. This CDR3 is CASSYETSGISGELFF. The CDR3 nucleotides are TGTGCCAGCAGTTACGAGACTAGCGGGATAAGCGGGGAGCTGTTTTTT.

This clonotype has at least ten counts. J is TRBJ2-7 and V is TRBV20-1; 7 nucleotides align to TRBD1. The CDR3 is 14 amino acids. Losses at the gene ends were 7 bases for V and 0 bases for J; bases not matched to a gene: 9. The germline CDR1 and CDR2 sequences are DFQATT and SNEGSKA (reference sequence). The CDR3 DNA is TGCAGTGGCATAGCCGGGACAGACTCCTACGAGCAGTACTTC. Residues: CSGIAGTDSYEQYF.

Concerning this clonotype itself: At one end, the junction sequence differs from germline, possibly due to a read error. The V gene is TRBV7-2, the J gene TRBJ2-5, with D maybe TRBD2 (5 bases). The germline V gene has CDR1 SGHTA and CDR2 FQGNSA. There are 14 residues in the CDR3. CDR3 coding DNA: TGTGCCACCAGCGGACGGCGGTACCAAGAGACCCAGTACTTC. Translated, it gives CATSGRRYQETQYF.

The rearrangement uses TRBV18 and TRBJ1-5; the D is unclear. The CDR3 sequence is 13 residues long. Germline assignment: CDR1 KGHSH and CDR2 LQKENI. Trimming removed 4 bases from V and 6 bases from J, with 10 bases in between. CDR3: CASSLRAFQPQHF. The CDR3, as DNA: TGTGCCAGCTCACTACGGGCTTTTCAGCCCCAGCATTTT.

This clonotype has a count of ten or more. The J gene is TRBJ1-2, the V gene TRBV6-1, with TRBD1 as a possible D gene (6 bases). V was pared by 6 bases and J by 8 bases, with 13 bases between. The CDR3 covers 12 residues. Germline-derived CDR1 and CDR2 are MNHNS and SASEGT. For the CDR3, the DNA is TGTGCCAGCAGCGTACAGGGTTGGGGCTACACCTTC. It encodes CASSVQGWGYTF.

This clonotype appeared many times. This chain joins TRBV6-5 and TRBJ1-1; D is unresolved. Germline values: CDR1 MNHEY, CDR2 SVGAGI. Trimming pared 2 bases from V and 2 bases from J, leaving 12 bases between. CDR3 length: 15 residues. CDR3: CASSYGPGPNTEAFF. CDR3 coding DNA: TGTGCCAGCAGTTACGGTCCCGGGCCCAACACTGAAGCTTTCTTT.

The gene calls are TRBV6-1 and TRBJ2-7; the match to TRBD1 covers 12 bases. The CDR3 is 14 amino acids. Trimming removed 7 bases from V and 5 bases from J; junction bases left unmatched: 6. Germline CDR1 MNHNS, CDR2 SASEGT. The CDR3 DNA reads TGTGCCAGCACTCCCGGGACAGGGGGCGACGAGCAGTACTTC. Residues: CASTPGTGGDEQYF.

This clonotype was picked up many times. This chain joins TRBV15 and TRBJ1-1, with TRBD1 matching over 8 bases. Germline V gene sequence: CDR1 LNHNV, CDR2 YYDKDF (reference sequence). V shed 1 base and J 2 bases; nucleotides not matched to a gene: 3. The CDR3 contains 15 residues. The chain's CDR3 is CATSRGDRINTEAFF. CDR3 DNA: TGTGCCACCAGCAGAGGGGACAGGATCAACACTGAAGCTTTCTTT.

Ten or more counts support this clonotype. The CDR3 nucleotides are TGTGCCAGCACCACTAGCGGGAGGGCCAAAAACATTCAGTACTTC. Its protein product is CASTTSGRAKNIQYF. The V call is TRBV6-2 or TRBV6-3, the J call TRBJ2-4, with 12 bases identical to TRBD2. Germline values: CDR1 MNHEY, CDR2 SVGEGT. The CDR3 is 15 amino acids. Trimming removed 7 bases from V and 1 base from J; junction bases left unmatched: 2.

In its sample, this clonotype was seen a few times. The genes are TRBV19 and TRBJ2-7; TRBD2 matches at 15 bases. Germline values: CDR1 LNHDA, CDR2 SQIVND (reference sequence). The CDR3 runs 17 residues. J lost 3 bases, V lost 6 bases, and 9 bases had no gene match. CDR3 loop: CASSPGLAGGARYEQYF. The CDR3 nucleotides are TGTGCCAGTAGCCCGGGACTAGCGGGAGGTGCCCGCTACGAGCAGTACTTC.

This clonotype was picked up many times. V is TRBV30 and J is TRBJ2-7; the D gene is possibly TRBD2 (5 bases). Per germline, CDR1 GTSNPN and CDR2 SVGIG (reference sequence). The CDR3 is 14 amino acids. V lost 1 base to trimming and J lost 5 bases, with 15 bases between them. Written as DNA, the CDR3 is TGTGCCTGGAGTGCTCTCGGGCCCGGGGACGAGCAGTACTTC. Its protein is CAWSALGPGDEQYF.

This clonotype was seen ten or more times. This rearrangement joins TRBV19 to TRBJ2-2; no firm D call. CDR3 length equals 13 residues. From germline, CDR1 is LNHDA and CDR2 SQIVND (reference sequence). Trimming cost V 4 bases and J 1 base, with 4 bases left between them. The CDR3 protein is CASSKRNTGELFF. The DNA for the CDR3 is TGTGCCAGTAGTAAACGGAACACCGGGGAGCTGTTTTTT. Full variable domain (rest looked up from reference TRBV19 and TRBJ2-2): DGGITQSPKYLFRKEGQNVTLSCEQNLNHDAMYWYRQDPGQGLRLIYYSQIVNDFQKGDIAEGYSVSREKKESFPLTVTSAQKNPTAFYLCASSKRNTGELFFGEGSRLTVL.

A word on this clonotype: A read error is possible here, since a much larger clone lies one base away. CDR3: CVSCPAAGSNQPQHF. CDR3 nucleotides: TGTGTCAGTTGCCCAGCCGCAGGGAGCAATCAGCCCCAGCATTTT. The rearrangement uses TRBV28 and TRBJ1-5; D is possibly TRBD1 (5 bases). The CDR3 loop spans 15 amino acids. Germline values: CDR1 MDHEN, CDR2 SYDVKM.

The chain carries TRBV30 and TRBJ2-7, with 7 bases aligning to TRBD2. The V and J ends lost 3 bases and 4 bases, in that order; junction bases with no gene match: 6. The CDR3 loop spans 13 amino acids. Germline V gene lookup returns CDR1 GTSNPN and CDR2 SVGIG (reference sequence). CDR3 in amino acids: CAWRFAGEYEQYF. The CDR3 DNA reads TGTGCCTGGAGATTTGCGGGAGAATACGAGCAGTACTTC.

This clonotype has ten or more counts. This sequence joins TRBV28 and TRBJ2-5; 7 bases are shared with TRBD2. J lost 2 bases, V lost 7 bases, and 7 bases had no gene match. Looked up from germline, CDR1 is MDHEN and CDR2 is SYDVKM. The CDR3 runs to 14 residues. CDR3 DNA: TGTGCCAGCACCTCGGGTAGCGGGCAAGAGACCCAGTACTTC. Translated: CASTSGSGQETQYF.

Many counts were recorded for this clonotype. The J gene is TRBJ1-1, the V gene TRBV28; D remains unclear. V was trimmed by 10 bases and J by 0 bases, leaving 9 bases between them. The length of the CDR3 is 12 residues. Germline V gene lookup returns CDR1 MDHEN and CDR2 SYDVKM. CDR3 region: CATVEMNTEAFF. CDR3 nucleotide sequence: TGTGCCACCGTGGAAATGAACACTGAAGCTTTCTTT.

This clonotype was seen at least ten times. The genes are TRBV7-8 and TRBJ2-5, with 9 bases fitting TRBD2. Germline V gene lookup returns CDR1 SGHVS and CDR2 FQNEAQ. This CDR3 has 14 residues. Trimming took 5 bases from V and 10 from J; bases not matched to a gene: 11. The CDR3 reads CASSLRLAAADQYF. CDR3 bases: TGTGCCAGCAGCCTCCGACTAGCGGCGGCGGACCAGTACTTC.

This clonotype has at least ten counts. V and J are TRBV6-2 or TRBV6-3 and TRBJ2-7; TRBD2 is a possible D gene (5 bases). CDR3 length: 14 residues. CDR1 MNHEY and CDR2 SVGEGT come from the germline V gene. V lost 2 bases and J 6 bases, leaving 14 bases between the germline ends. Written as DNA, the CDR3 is TGTGCCAGCAGTTACGGCGGGTCGGCCGCCGAGCAGTACTTC. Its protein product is CASSYGGSAAEQYF.

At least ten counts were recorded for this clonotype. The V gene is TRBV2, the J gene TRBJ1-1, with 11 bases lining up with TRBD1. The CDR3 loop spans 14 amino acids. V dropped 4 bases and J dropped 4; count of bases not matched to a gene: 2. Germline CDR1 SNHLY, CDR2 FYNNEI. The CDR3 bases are TGTGCCAGCAGTGTGGGACAGGGGGTCACTGAAGCTTTCTTT. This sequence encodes CASSVGQGVTEAFF.

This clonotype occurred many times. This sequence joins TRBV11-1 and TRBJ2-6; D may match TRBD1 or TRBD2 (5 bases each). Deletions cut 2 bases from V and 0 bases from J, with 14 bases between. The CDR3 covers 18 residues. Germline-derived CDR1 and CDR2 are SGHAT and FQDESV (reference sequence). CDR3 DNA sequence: TGTGCCAGCAGCTTATGGGACGGACTCTCCTCTGGGGCCAACGTCCTGACTTTC. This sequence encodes CASSLWDGLSSGANVLTF.

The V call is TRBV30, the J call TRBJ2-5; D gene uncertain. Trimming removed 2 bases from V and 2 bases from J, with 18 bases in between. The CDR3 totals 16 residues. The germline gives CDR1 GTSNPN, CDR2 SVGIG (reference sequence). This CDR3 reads CAWSTEKSKEQETQYF. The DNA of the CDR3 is TGTGCCTGGAGTACCGAAAAATCTAAGGAGCAAGAGACCCAGTACTTC.

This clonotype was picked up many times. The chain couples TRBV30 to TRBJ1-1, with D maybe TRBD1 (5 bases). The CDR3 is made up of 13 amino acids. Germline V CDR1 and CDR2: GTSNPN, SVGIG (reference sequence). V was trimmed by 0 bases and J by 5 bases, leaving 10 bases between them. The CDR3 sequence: CAWSVIRETEAFF. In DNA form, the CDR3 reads TGTGCCTGGAGTGTAATCAGGGAAACTGAAGCTTTCTTT.

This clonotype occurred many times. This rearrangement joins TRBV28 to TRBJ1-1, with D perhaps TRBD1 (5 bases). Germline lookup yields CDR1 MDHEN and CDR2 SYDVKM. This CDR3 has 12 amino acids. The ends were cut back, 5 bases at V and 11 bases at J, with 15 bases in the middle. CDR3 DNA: TGTGCCAGCAGTGAAAGGGGATTGTGGGCTTTCTTT. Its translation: CASSERGLWAFF.